This T cell receptor (beta chain) was captured by sequencing in a study of blood T cell repertoires in COVID-19 (dated by TCRdb to 2020 to 2021). At the level of the whole study: Samples from collaborators originated in the United States, Italy and Spain and spanned both the acute and convalescent phases of COVID-19. The prospective study material was composed of cDNA or gDNA derived from T cells, B-cell-depleted T cells, or PBMCs. Subjects who had been exposed to COVID-19, were actively infected with it, or had recovered from it provided the deeply sampled blood TCRbeta repertoires that made up the dataset. The repertoires were released in a freely available public database intended as a resource for research on the immune response to SARS-CoV-2. Samples were obtained from the ongoing ImmuneRACE study (first 160 participants) and from over 1,000 subjects provided by 6 global collaborators. The sample metadata nearly always contained a de-identified subject ID, COVID-19 status, age in years and sex. Where available, HLA class I and class II types were obtained from metadata supplied by the sample provider rather than from assay-based typing.

Collaborating institutions collected whole blood in K2EDTA tubes following their own protocols. For TCRbeta analysis, collaborator samples were shipped as frozen whole blood, as isolated PBMCs, or as DNA extracted from either sample type. TCRbeta CDR3 regions were amplified from genomic DNA using the immunoSEQ Assay, a bias-controlled multiplex PCR. The original methods were these. Nucleated cell counts per sample were estimated from amplification of reference gene primers within the assay. To quantify the absolute abundance of each unique TCRbeta CDR3 rearrangement, sequence reads were collapsed and filtered. For each sample, productive Simpson clonality was calculated as the square root of Simpson's diversity index over productive rearrangements. TCRdb took this table from immuneACCESS and kept in-frame rearrangements with V and J called. Such tables lack part of the clones; where checked against another copy, unresolved V genes explain under half of the gap, and the rest is unexplained. That table furnishes V, J and clone size, whereas the DNA furnished D and trimming. For this sample there are more than 200,000 clones; about nine tenths appear just once. The top ten clonotypes cover about 4.1% of the sample.

Overall results and qualifications from the work: The quantity of clinical and demographic metadata differed by source and by participant and was supplied without curation.

Its CDR3 holds 16 amino acids, cysteine through phenylalanine. CDR3 DNA only is kept here, 48 bases in frame from base 1. This clone showed up just a few times. Its antigen is currently not known. Base qualities are not at hand, and no much larger clone is one base apart. The TCR was taken from a man between 50 and 59 years old with acute or convalescent COVID-19. The sequencing sample was made of peripheral blood. The receptor chain draws on TRBV21-1 and TRBJ2-7; the tabulated D call, TRBD2, remains unverified against the DNA. TRBV21-1 is labeled a pseudogene. The CDR3 in this case is CASSKVDCRLFYEQYF. The sequenced DNA: TGTGCCAGCAGCAAAGTGGACTGCCGATTGTTCTACGAGCAGTACTTC.